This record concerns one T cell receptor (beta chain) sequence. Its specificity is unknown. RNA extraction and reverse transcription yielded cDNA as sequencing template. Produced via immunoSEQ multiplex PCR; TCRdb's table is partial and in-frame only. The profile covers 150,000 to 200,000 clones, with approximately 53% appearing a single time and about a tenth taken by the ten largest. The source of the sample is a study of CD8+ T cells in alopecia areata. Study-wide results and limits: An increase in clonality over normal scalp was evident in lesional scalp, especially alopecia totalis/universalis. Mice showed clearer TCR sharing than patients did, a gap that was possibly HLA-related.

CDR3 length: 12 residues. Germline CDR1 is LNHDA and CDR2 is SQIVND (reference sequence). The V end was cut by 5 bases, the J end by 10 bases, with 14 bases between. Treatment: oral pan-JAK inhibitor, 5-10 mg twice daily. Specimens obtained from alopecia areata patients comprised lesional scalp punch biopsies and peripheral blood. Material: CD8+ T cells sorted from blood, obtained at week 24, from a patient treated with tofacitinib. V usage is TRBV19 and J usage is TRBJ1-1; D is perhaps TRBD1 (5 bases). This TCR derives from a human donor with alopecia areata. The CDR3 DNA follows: TGTGCCAGTAGTGCAGCGGGGGTCGGAGCTTTCTTT. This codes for CASSAAGVGAFF.